The entry below gives a single T cell receptor beta chain sequence along with its context. The antigen is not known. The CDR3 is 13 residues long. Germline CDR1 is SNHLY and CDR2 is FYNNEI. Trimming cost V 8 bases and J 0 bases, with 9 bases left between them. This entry is derived from a study of early stage breast cancer tumors. General study points: Unsorted bulk genomic DNA sequencing lacked pairing and functional marker data.

Data came from immunoSEQ multiplex PCR; TCRdb stores just in-frame clones and leaves some out. The table lists about 41,000 clones, about 78% of them singletons. Material for sequencing was blood. The rearrangement links TRBV2 to TRBJ2-3, with D hard to call. The clonotype comes from a person aged 50 to 59 with breast cancer. CDR3 loop: CASLITSTDTQYF. The CDR3 DNA reads TGTGCCAGCCTTATAACTAGCACAGATACGCAGTATTTT.